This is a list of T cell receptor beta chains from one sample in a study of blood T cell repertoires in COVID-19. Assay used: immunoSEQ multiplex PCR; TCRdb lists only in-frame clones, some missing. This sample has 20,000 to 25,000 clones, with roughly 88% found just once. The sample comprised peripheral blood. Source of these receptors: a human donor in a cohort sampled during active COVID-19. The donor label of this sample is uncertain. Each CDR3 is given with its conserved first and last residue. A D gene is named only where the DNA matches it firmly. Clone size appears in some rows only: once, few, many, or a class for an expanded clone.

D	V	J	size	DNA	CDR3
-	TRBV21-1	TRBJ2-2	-	TGTGCCAGCAGCTCCAGCACCTCTAGCGGGGGTAACACCGGGGAGCTGTTTTTT	CASSSSTSSGGNTGELFF
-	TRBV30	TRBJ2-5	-	TGTGCCTGGAGCCCCCGGGAGACCCAGTACTTC	CAWSPRETQYF
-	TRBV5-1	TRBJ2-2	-	TGCGCCACCTCAGAAGGGACTTCGCCCGGGGAGCTGTTTTTT	CATSEGTSPGELFF
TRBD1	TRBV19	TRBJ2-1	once	TGTGCCAGTAGTCCCGGACAGGGCCTTGGGCCCAATGAGCAGTTCTTC	CASSPGQGLGPNEQFF
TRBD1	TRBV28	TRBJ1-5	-	TGTGCCAGCAGACGACAGGGGTTCAACAATCAGCCCCAGCATTTT	CASRRQGFNNQPQHF
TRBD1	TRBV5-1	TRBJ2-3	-	TGCGCCAGCAACACAGGGGGTACAGATACGCAGTATTTT	CASNTGGTDTQYF
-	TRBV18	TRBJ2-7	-	TGTGCCAGCTCACCCCAAGGCGGCTCCTACGAGCAGTACTTC	CASSPQGGSYEQYF
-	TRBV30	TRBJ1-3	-	TGTGCCTGGAGTCCGCAGGGTCTCGGAAACACCATATATTTT	CAWSPQGLGNTIYF
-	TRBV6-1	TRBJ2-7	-	TGTGCCAGCAGTGAAAATGGCAACTACGAGCAGTACTTC	CASSENGNYEQYF
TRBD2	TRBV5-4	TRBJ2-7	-	TGTGCCAGCAGCGGACCGGGACTAGCCCTAAACGAGCAGTACTTC	CASSGPGLALNEQYF
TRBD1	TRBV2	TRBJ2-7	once	TGTGCCAGCAGAGTGGACAGGCGGTCCTACGAGCAGTACTTC	CASRVDRRSYEQYF
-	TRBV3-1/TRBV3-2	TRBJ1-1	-	TGTGCCAGCAGCCCCGACACAGGAATGAACACTGAAGCTTTCTTT	CASSPDTGMNTEAFF
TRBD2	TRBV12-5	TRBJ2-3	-	TGTGCTAGTGGTTTGGGAAATCTAGCGGGAGGATCAGATACGCAGTATTTT	CASGLGNLAGGSDTQYF
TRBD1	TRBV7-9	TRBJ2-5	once	TGTGCCAGCAGCTTTCGGGGACGACAGGGGGGAGAGACCCAGTACTTC	CASSFRGRQGGETQYF
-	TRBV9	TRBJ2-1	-	TGTGCCAGCAGCGTTACTGGCGGAACCTACAATGAGCAGTTCTTC	CASSVTGGTYNEQFF
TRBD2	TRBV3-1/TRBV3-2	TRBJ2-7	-	TGTGCCAGCAGCCAAGCGCCTAAATGGTTAGCGGGAGGGCGGACCTACGAGCAGTACTTC	CASSQAPKWLAGGRTYEQYF
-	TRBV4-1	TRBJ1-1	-	TGCGCCAGCAGCCAAGATTTCACCGGTTACACTGAAGCTTTCTTT	CASSQDFTGYTEAFF
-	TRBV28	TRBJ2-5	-	TGTGCCAGCAGTTCCCCGGTGAGGGGGGAGACCCAGTACTTC	CASSSPVRGETQYF
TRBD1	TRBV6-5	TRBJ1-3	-	TGTGCCAGCAGCTCGACAGGGGGCGCGAACACCATATATTTT	CASSSTGGANTIYF
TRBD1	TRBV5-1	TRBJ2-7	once	TGCGCCAGCAGCTTGGGACAGGGTCTCGAGCAGTACTTC	CASSLGQGLEQYF
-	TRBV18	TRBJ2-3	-	TGTGCCAGCTCACCCGGGATCTTCACAGATACGCAGTATTTT	CASSPGIFTDTQYF
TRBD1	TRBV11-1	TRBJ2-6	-	TGTGCCAGCAGCGCCACAGGGGCTGGGGCCAACGTCCTGACTTTC	CASSATGAGANVLTF
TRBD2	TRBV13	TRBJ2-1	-	TGTGCCAGCAGCTTAAGGGGACTAGCGGGAGATGAGCAGTTCTTC	CASSLRGLAGDEQFF
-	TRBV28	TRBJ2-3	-	TGTGCCAGCAGTTTACGCGCAGGTGCCAGGGGAGTTGGTGGAGATACGCAGTATTTT	CASSLRAGARGVGGDTQYF
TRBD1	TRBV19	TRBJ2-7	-	TGTGCCAGTCGAGGTAGACCGGGACAGGGGGCCTACGAGCAGTACTTC	CASRGRPGQGAYEQYF
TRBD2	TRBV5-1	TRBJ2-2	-	TGCGCCAGCAGCTTGCTAGCGGGAACCGGGGAGCTGTTTTTT	CASSLLAGTGELFF
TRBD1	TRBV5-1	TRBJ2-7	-	TGCGCCAGCAGCTTGGGACAGGGGGGATCGGGCTCCTACGAGCAGTACTTC	CASSLGQGGSGSYEQYF
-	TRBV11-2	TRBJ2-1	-	TGTGCCAGCAGCTTAGGCGACGGGAGATACAATGAGCAGTTCTTC	CASSLGDGRYNEQFF
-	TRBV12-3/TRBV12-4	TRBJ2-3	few	TGTGCCACGGCGCGGCGGTACACAGATACGCAGTATTTT	CATARRYTDTQYF
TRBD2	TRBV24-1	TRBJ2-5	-	TGTGCCACCAGTGATTATGGGGAGGGGCAAGAGACCCAGTACTTC	CATSDYGEGQETQYF
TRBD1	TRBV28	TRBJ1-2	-	TGTGCCAGCAGTCCGGGACAGGGGAGCTATGGCTACACCTTC	CASSPGQGSYGYTF
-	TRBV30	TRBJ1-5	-	TGTGCCTGGAGTGGGGGGCAGAAATATCAGCCCCAGCATTTT	CAWSGGQKYQPQHF
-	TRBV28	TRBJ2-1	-	TGTGCCAGCAGCCTAAGACGGGATGAGCAGTTCTTC	CASSLRRDEQFF
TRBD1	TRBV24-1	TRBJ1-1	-	TGTGCCACCAGTGATCGAACCGGGACAGGGGGGACTTTGAACACTGAAGCTTTCTTT	CATSDRTGTGGTLNTEAFF
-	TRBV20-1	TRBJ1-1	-	TGCAGTGCTAGGAGGCAGACTGAAGCTTTCTTT	CSARRQTEAFF
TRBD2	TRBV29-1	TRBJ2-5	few	TGCAGCGTTGAAGCGACCGGACTCAGCGGGGCCCAGTACTTC	CSVEATGLSGAQYF
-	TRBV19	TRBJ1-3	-	TGTGCCAGTAGTCTGACAGTGGACACCATATATTTT	CASSLTVDTIYF
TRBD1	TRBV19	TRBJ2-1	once	TGTGCCAGTTTGGGGGCAGGGGGCTACAATGAGCAGTTCTTC	CASLGAGGYNEQFF
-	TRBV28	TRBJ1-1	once	TGTGCCAGCAGTTTCAGGTTGAACACTGAAGCTTTCTTT	CASSFRLNTEAFF
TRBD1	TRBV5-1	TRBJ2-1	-	TGCGCCAGCAGCTTACAGGGGGCACTATACAATGAGCAGTTCTTC	CASSLQGALYNEQFF
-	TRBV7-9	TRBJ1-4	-	TGTGCCAGCAGCGCGGGGGCAGGGGCGGGGGAAAAACTGTTTTTT	CASSAGAGAGEKLFF
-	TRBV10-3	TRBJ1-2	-	TGTGCCATCAGGAGGGGGGAGGGTAACCTTAACTATGGCTACACCTTC	CAIRRGEGNLNYGYTF
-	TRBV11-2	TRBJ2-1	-	TGTGCCAGCAGCTTAGATCCTAATTGGGGACAACCAACCAATGAGCAGTTCTTC	CASSLDPNWGQPTNEQFF
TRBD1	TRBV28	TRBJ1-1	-	TGTGCCAGTTCAGGGACAGGGGGGGTGAACACTGAAGCTTTCTTT	CASSGTGGVNTEAFF
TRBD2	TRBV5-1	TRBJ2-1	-	TGCGCCAGCAGCCCTGGACTAGCGGGATACAATGAGCAGTTCTTC	CASSPGLAGYNEQFF
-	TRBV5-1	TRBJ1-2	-	TGCGCCAGCAGCTTGGGAGTCAGGGCGAATTATGGCTACACCTTC	CASSLGVRANYGYTF
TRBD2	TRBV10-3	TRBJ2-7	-	TGTGCCATCAGTGTAACTAGCGGGAGGGCCGGGGGGTCCTACGAGCAGTACTTC	CAISVTSGRAGGSYEQYF
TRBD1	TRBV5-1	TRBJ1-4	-	TGCGCCAGCAGCCCGGGACAGGGGGAAGAAAAACTGTTTTTT	CASSPGQGEEKLFF